This paragraph covers one TCR beta chain sequence. The sample belongs to a study of blood T cell repertoires in COVID-19. The wider study: T cells, B-cell-depleted T cells, or PBMCs supplied cDNA or gDNA.

From germline, CDR1 is SGHRS and CDR2 YFSETQ. The CDR3 runs 18 residues. V lost 3 bases to trimming and J lost 0 bases; unmatched junction nucleotides: 14. Seattle's enrolled individuals joined amid active infection and were then monitored longitudinally. Using immunoSEQ multiplex PCR, the repertoire was profiled, and TCRdb retains in-frame clones only, with some absent. Found here are 100,000 to 150,000 clones, 74% of them singletons; the top ten hold 6%. The chain combines TRBV5-1 with TRBJ1-1, with TRBD1 matching over 7 bases. Sequenced sample: peripheral blood. The origin of this receptor is a man older than 75 with COVID-19, enrolled during active disease. The CDR3 is CASSYYRQTGSVNTEAFF. The CDR3 nucleotides read TGCGCCAGCAGCTACTACCGACAGACAGGGTCAGTGAACACTGAAGCTTTCTTT.